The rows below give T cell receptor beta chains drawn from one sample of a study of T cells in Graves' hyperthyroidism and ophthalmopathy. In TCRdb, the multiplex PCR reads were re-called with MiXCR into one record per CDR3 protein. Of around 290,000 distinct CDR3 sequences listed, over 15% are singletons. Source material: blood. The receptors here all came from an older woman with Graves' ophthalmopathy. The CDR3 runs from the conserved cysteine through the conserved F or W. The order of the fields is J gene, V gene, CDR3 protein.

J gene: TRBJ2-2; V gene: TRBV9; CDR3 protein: CASSGIHWLGSGELFF
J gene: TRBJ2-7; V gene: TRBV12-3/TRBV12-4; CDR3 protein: CASSRLQTGRSYEQYF
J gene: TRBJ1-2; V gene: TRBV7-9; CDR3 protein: CASSPEDPWQADGYTF
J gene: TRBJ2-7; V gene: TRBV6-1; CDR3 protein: CASIRGGLSYEQYF
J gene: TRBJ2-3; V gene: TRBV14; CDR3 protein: CASSQGRGTTDTQYF
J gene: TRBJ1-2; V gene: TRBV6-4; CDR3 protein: CASSDSGGYYGYTF
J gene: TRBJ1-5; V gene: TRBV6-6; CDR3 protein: CASSYSAGENQPQHF
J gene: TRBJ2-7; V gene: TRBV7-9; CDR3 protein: CASSLAGVYEQYF
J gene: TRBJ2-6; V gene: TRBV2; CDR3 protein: CASSEEAGSAFGANVLTF
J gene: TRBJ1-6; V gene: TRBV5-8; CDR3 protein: CASSFRQGTSPLHF
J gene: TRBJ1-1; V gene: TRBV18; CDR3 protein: CASSLQGHTEAFF
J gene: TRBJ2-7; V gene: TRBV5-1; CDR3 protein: CASSLGQGYYEQYF
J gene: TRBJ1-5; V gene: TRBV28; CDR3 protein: CASRLQGNQPQHF
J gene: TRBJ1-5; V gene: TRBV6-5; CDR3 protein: CASSYGIGSNQPQHF
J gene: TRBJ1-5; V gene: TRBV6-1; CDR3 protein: CASGQSNQPQHF
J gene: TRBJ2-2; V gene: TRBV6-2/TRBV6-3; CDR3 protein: CASSYEQGIGTGELFF
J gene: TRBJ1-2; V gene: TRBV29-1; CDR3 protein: CSVRTGNGGYGYTF
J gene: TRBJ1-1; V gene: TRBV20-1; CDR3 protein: CSEPLGQRNTEAFF
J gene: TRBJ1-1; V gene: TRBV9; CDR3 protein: CASSDRNTEAFF
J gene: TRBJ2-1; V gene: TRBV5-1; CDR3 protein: CASSSGGLGNYNEQFF
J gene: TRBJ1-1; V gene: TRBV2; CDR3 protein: CASWDRAPEAFF
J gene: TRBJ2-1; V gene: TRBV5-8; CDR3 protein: CASSQDSGRPNEQFF
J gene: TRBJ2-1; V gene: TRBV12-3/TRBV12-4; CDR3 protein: CASSFIYEQFF
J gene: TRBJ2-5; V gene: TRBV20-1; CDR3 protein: CSARMGQETQYF
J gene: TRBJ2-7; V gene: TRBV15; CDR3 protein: CATSRGGQGYEQYF
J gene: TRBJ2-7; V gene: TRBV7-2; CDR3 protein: CASSVVLYERYF
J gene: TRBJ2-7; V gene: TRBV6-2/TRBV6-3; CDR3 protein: CASTLQGTYEQYF
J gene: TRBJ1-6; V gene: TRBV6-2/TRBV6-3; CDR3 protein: CASSYVSWNSPLHF
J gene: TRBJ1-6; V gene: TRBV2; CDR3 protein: CASSVETSSPLHF
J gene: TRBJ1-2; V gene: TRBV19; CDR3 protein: CASTGQGASYGYTF
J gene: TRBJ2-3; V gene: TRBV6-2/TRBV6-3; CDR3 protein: CASSYSPSTRGGTDTQYF
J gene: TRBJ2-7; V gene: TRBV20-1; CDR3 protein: CSARGAFAGGNSYEQYF
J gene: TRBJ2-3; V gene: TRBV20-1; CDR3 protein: CSARAPPSGGVTDTQYF
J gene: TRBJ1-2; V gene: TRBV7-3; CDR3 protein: CASSVGTGFGYTF